This T cell receptor beta chain emerged from a study of blood T cell repertoires in COVID-19. The overall study: Sample material is recorded as cDNA or gDNA derived from T cells, B-cell-depleted T cells, or PBMCs.

The germline V and J ends were trimmed by 1 base and 6 bases, with 22 bases remaining between them. CDR3 length equals 17 residues. Germline assignment: CDR1 LNHNV and CDR2 YYDKDF (reference sequence). This table comes from immunoSEQ multiplex PCR, and its TCRdb copy is limited to in-frame clones, with some not included. The table shows 65,000 to 80,000 clones, with roughly 80% occurring only once. The TCR originated in a man aged 50-60 years with acute or convalescent COVID-19. The sequenced sample consisted of peripheral blood. V and J are TRBV15 and TRBJ2-7; perhaps TRBD1 as D (5 bases). The CDR3 DNA sequence: TGTGCCACCAGCAGAGTGGTTGAGGCAGGGCTTACTCTCGAGCAGTACTTC. This translates into CATSRVVEAGLTLEQYF.